This entry lists 19 T cell receptor beta chains sequenced from one sample in a study of blood T cell repertoires in COVID-19. Here immunoSEQ multiplex PCR was the method, and the copy in TCRdb shows in-frame clones only, minus some. Of about 67,000 clones in the sample, over 80% were seen once. The sample comprised peripheral blood. The receptors were sampled from a man aged 45-60 years with active COVID-19.

This chain uses TRBV29-1 with TRBJ2-1; a possible D gene is TRBD1 (5 bases). This CDR3 comprises 12 residues. V lost 6 bases and J lost 9, with 15 bases in between. The V gene's germline CDR1 is SQVTM and CDR2 ANQGSEA. DNA of the CDR3: TGCAGCGTCCGGGTTTTGGGGCCTGAGCAGTTCTTC. This gives the protein CSVRVLGPEQFF.

The CDR3 sequence: CASNDDRVGEKLFF. The DNA of the CDR3 is TGTGCCAGCAACGACGACAGGGTGGGGGAAAAACTGTTTTTT. The chain carries TRBV7-9 and TRBJ1-4; TRBD1 matches 7 bases. CDR3 length: 14 residues. CDR1 is SEHNR, CDR2 FQNEAQ, per germline (reference sequence). V was clipped by 7 bases and J by 8 bases; unmatched bases: 10.

V and J are TRBV10-3 and TRBJ1-3, with TRBD1 matching over 7 bases. V lost 9 bases to trimming and J lost 1 base; unmatched junction nucleotides: 3. The CDR3 has 13 residues. Germline-derived CDR1 and CDR2 are ENHRY and SYGVKD. The CDR3 region is CAIRGQSGNTIYF. DNA for the CDR3: TGTGCCATAAGGGGACAGTCTGGAAACACCATATATTTT.

The chain carries TRBV5-5 and TRBJ1-4, with TRBD1 matching over 8 bases. CDR3 length: 15 amino acids. After removal of 4 bases from V and 8 bases from J, the junction contained 10 bases not matched to a gene. CDR1 SGHKS and CDR2 YYEKEE come from the germline V gene (reference sequence). The CDR3 region is CASSPWQGALEKLFF. CDR3 bases: TGTGCCAGCAGCCCCTGGCAGGGGGCTTTAGAAAAACTGTTTTTT.

This chain connects TRBV25-1 to TRBJ1-6; D is unclear. CDR3 size: 16 residues. CDR1 is MGHDK, CDR2 SYGVNS, per germline. V was pared by 3 bases and J by 9 bases, with 18 bases between. The CDR3 loop is CASSEPRAGEGSPLHF. In DNA, the CDR3 is TGTGCCAGCAGTGAGCCAAGGGCCGGGGAGGGTTCACCCCTCCACTTT.

The chain employs TRBV27 and TRBJ2-3; 7 bases are shared with TRBD1. The junction had 6 bases not matched to a gene; V was cut back by 5 bases and J by 4 bases. The germline CDR1 and CDR2 sequences are MNHEY and SMNVEV (reference sequence). The CDR3 has 14 amino acids. The CDR3 protein is CASSIDRASDTQYF. CDR3 bases: TGTGCCAGCAGTATAGACAGGGCGTCAGATACGCAGTATTTT.

CDR3 DNA sequence: TGTGCCAGCTCTAAGACAGGGGCTAACTATGGCTACACCTTC. The encoded protein is CASSKTGANYGYTF. The chain carries TRBV6-6 and TRBJ1-2; 8 bases are a match to TRBD1. The V and J ends lost 8 bases and 0 bases, in that order; junction bases with no gene match: 5. From germline, CDR1 is MNHNY and CDR2 SVGAGI (reference sequence). The CDR3 runs 14 residues.

This chain joins TRBV3-1 (or the pseudogene TRBV3-2) and TRBJ1-3; 9 bases map to TRBD1. Germline loops: CDR1 LGHDT, CDR2 YNNKEL (reference sequence). This CDR3 spans 14 amino acids. The V and J ends lost 4 bases and 4 bases, in that order; junction bases with no gene match: 2. CDR3: CASSLGTGGNTIYF. CDR3 in DNA: TGTGCCAGCAGCCTGGGGACAGGGGGAAACACCATATATTTT.

This chain uses TRBV7-2 with TRBJ1-6; D is ambiguous. The CDR3 totals 13 residues. Germline lookup yields CDR1 SGHTA and CDR2 FQGNSA. Trimming stripped 0 bases from V and 7 bases from J, with 4 bases between. CDR3 in amino acids: CASSLAQNSPLHF. The CDR3 DNA reads as TGTGCCAGCAGCTTAGCACAGAATTCACCCCTCCACTTT.

V and J are TRBV15 and TRBJ2-3, with a tentative D call TRBD1 (5 bases). Germline loops: CDR1 LNHNV, CDR2 YYDKDF (reference sequence). This CDR3 is built from 14 residues. Trimming pared 5 bases from V and 6 bases from J, leaving 15 bases between. The CDR3 nucleotides read TGTGCCACCAGCGGTAGGGGCAGCGACGATACGCAGTATTTT. This gives the protein CATSGRGSDDTQYF.

In its sample, this clone was seen a few times. CDR3 in DNA: TGTGCCAGCAGAGTCGTAACTGGAGCGGGCGAGCAGTACTTC. It codes for CASRVVTGAGEQYF. This chain links TRBV7-9 with TRBJ2-7, with a tentative D call TRBD2 (6 bases). Between the trimmed V and J ends, which lost 6 bases and 6 bases, there was a span of 18 bases. The CDR3 consists of 14 residues. CDR1 is SEHNR and CDR2 is FQNEAQ in the germline V gene (reference sequence).

The chain links TRBV28 to TRBJ1-2; 7 bases map to TRBD1. The CDR3 totals 16 residues. Per the germline V gene, CDR1 is MDHEN and CDR2 is SYDVKM. J was trimmed by 5 bases and V by 4 bases; bases with no gene match: 13. The CDR3 loop reads CASSSAGTATQYGYTF. The DNA of the CDR3 is TGTGCCAGCAGTTCCGCCGGGACAGCGACGCAGTATGGCTACACCTTC.

This clone is a singleton in its sample. The chain combines TRBV19 with TRBJ1-2; tentative D call: TRBD1 (5 bases). CDR3 size: 16 residues. CDR1 is LNHDA and CDR2 is SQIVND in the germline V gene (reference sequence). Trimming stripped 1 base from V and 4 bases from J, with 16 bases between. This CDR3 reads CASSIAVGAVTYGYTF. CDR3 in DNA: TGTGCCAGTAGTATAGCTGTAGGGGCAGTTACCTATGGCTACACCTTC.

The CDR3 bases are TGTGCCAGCAGCCCTAGCGGGGGGGGTGCGTTCTTC. It encodes CASSPSGGGAFF. V is TRBV4-2 and J is TRBJ2-1; 12 positions agree with TRBD2. V trimming: 4 bases; J trimming: 15 bases; junction bases outside the gene matches: 4. The CDR3 has 12 residues. The germline gives CDR1 LGHNA, CDR2 YNFKEQ.

This clone has only a few counts. This rearrangement joins TRBV6-4 to TRBJ2-1; D gene uncertain. The CDR3 extends over 15 amino acids. The V end was cut by 3 bases, the J end by 0 bases, with 9 bases between. CDR1 MRHNA and CDR2 SNTAGT come from the germline V gene. CDR3 protein: CASSEGFPSYNEQFF. CDR3 in DNA: TGTGCCAGCAGTGAGGGCTTCCCCTCCTACAATGAGCAGTTCTTC.

The chain is built from TRBV10-1 and TRBJ1-5; unclear D gene. V was trimmed by 5 bases and J by 0 bases, leaving 23 bases between them. Germline V lookup: CDR1 WNHNN, CDR2 SYGVQD (reference sequence). The CDR3 covers 19 residues. The CDR3 sequence: CASSHPPSEGNYSNQPQHF. As DNA, the CDR3 is TGCGCCAGCAGTCACCCCCCATCGGAGGGAAACTATAGCAATCAGCCCCAGCATTTT.

This chain links TRBV4-3 with TRBJ2-7; tentative D call: TRBD2 (7 bases). V was trimmed by 4 bases and J by 0 bases, leaving 19 bases between them. Per the germline V gene, CDR1 is LGHNA and CDR2 is YSLEER. The CDR3 is 17 amino acids. CDR3 nucleotide sequence: TGCGCCAGCAGCCGGAGGTGGGGGGGACAAAGCTCCTACGAGCAGTACTTC. Translating it yields CASSRRWGGQSSYEQYF.

The chain has TRBV7-8 and TRBJ1-5; 10 bases match TRBD1. This CDR3 comprises 17 residues. V dropped 2 bases and J dropped 5; count of bases not matched to a gene: 9. CDR1 SGHVS and CDR2 FQNEAQ come from the germline V gene. The CDR3 DNA follows: TGTGCCAGCAGCTTATGGGCAGACAGGGGGCTTGATCAGCCCCAGCATTTT. Amino acids: CASSLWADRGLDQPQHF.

V and J are TRBV29-1 and TRBJ1-1, with TRBD1 matching over 8 bases. CDR3 length: 11 residues. With 7 bases clipped from V and 7 bases from J, the junction kept 5 bases outside the gene matches. Germline lookup yields CDR1 SQVTM and CDR2 ANQGSEA. The CDR3 sequence is CSGGQGNEAFF. CDR3 bases: TGCAGCGGCGGACAGGGCAATGAAGCTTTCTTT.